The entry that follows covers one TCR beta chain sequence. Its matching antigen is unknown. V lost 0 bases and J lost 0, with 12 bases in between. This CDR3 has 16 amino acids. Germline-derived CDR1 and CDR2 are SGHRS and YFSETQ. Patients had chemo-refractory metastatic non-small-cell lung cancer and received focal radiation plus CTLA-4 blockade that used ipilimumab. The data were produced by immunoSEQ multiplex PCR, yet TCRdb's version contains in-frame clones alone and is incomplete. The table includes around 56,000 clones, 70% to 85% detected once. This sample was taken from a study of radiotherapy plus CTLA-4 blockade in lung cancer. The overall study: Roughly 17% of patients responded objectively, and roughly 30% achieved disease control. General study points: Early blood T cell clone dynamics reportedly forecast response best, with interferon-beta. TCR clones from tumors expanded in blood after radiotherapy plus ipilimumab.

The sequencing here drew on peripheral blood, taken from a patient treated with radiotherapy plus ipilimumab. The sequence derives from a human donor with non-small cell lung cancer who had a complete response to radiotherapy plus ipilimumab. The V and J genes are TRBV5-1 and TRBJ1-2; D remains unclear. Here the CDR3 DNA reads TGCGCCAGCAGCTTGGACCCAGCGGCGTCTAACTATGGCTACACCTTC. Translating it yields CASSLDPAASNYGYTF. The whole variable domain, filled in from reference TRBV5-1 and TRBJ1-2, reads KAGVTQTPRYLIKTRGQQVTLSCSPISGHRSVSWYQQTPGQGLQFLFEYFSETQRNKGNFPGRFSGRQFSNSRSEMNVSTLELGDSALYLCASSLDPAASNYGYTFGSGTRLTVV.